This T cell receptor (beta chain) was found in a study of neoadjuvant anti-PD-1 for oral cavity cancer. Time point noted: after neoadjuvant nivolumab, at surgical resection. Germline V lookup: CDR1 MNHEY, CDR2 SMNVEV (reference sequence). V lost 3 bases to trimming and J lost 0 bases, with 14 bases between them. CDR3 length equals 16 residues. This table comes from immunoSEQ multiplex PCR, and its TCRdb copy is limited to in-frame clones, with some not included. This table holds tens of thousands of clones, 65% to 80% found once. The source of this sequence is a person aged 35-79 years with oral cavity squamous cell carcinoma. Sequenced here: PBMCs, sampled after nivolumab (anti-PD-1) treatment. This chain uses TRBV27 with TRBJ1-1, with D maybe TRBD1 (6 bases). This CDR3 is CASSFYREVVNTEAFF. The CDR3 nucleotides read TGTGCCAGCAGTTTCTACAGGGAGGTCGTGAACACTGAAGCTTTCTTT.